The rows below give T cell receptor beta chains drawn from one sample of a study of graft-versus-host responses after intestinal transplantation. The antigens for these receptors are not known. TCRdb's copy holds only in-frame clones and misses some; the assay was immunoSEQ multiplex PCR. Of 95,000 to 110,000 clones in the sample, roughly 90% were seen once. The sample consisted of unstimulated CD4+ T cells sorted from spleen or lymph node cells, taken before transplant. These TCRs come from a human donor who was the organ donor for an intestinal transplant. The CDR3 runs from the conserved cysteine through the conserved F or W. D genes are given only for firm matches.

j_gene | d_gene | v_gene | CDR3aa | CDR3nt
TRBJ1-1 | TRBD1 | TRBV6-6 | CASRKQGTTQAFF | TGTGCCAGCAGGAAACAGGGGACGACTCAAGCTTTCTTT
TRBJ1-2 | NA | TRBV10-2 | CASSEGGYTF | TGCGCCAGCAGTGAGGGTGGCTACACCTTC
TRBJ1-2 | NA | TRBV4-1 | CASSQGPPEDYGYTF | TGCGCCAGCAGCCAAGGTCCCCCAGAGGACTATGGCTACACCTTC
TRBJ1-4 | NA | TRBV19 | CASILEDREFATNEKLFF | TGTGCCAGTATACTGGAGGACAGAGAATTTGCAACTAATGAAAAACTGTTTTTT
TRBJ1-4 | NA | TRBV6-5 | CASTPGTNEKLFF | TGTGCCAGCACCCCCGGGACTAATGAAAAACTGTTTTTT
TRBJ1-4 | NA | TRBV7-9 | CASSLQANEKLFF | TGTGCCAGCAGCTTACAGGCCAACGAAAAACTGTTTTTT
TRBJ1-1 | NA | TRBV11-3 | CASSLREGVMNTEAFF | TGTGCCAGCAGCTTACGAGAGGGGGTAATGAACACTGAAGCTTTCTTT
TRBJ2-2 | NA | TRBV6-4 | CASSLTPTGELFF | TGTGCCAGCAGCCTTACTCCAACCGGGGAGCTGTTTTTT
TRBJ2-1 | NA | TRBV4-2 | CASSRLIAVNNEQFF | TGTGCCAGCAGCCGTCTCATTGCTGTCAACAATGAGCAGTTCTTC
TRBJ2-5 | NA | TRBV7-5 | CVRSLEFQDCGTQYF | TGTGTCAGAAGCTTAGAGTTCCAGGATTGTGGGACCCAGTACTTC
TRBJ2-3 | NA | TRBV10-1 | CASRDTDTDTQYF | TGCGCCAGCCGGGACACCGACACAGATACGCAGTATTTT
TRBJ1-2 | NA | TRBV25-1 | CASSESGYYGYTF | TGTGCCAGCAGTGAATCAGGATACTATGGCTACACCTTC
TRBJ1-2 | NA | TRBV6-1 | CASSEAQRGADGYTF | TGTGCCAGCAGTGAAGCGCAGAGGGGGGCGGATGGCTACACCTTC
TRBJ2-7 | NA | TRBV18 | CASSTGSSYEQYF | TGTGCCAGCTCTACAGGGAGCTCCTACGAGCAGTACTTC
TRBJ1-6 | NA | TRBV6-5 | CASSYSRDAPLHF | TGTGCCAGCAGTTACTCCAGGGATGCACCCCTCCACTTT
TRBJ2-3 | NA | TRBV29-1 | CSAITSTDTQYF | TGCAGCGCCATTACTAGCACAGATACGCAGTATTTT